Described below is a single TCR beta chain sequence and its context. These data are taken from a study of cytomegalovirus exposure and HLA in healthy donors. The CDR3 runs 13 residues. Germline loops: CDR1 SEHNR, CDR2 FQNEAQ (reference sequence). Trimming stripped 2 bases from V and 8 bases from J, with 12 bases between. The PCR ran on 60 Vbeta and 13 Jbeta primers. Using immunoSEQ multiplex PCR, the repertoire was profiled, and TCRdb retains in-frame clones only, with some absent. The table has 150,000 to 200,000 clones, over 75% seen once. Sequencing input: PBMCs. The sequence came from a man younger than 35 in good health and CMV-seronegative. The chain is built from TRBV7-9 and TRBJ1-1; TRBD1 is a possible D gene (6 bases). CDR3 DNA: TGTGCCAGCAGCTTATCCCCCGGGACAGAAGCTTTCTTT. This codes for CASSLSPGTEAFF. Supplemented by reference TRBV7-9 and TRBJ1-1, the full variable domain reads DTGVSQNPRHKITKRGQNVTFRCDPISEHNRLYWYRQTLGQGPEFLTYFQNEAQLEKSRLLSDRFSAERPKGSFSTLEIQRTEQGDSAMYLCASSLSPGTEAFFGQGTRLTVV.